These T cell receptor beta chains were read from a single sample in a study of control samples from healthy donors and cancer patients. TCRdb's table, derived via immunoSEQ multiplex PCR, lists solely in-frame clones and lacks some. The sample yields roughly 120,000 clones, approximately 90% seen once. Input material: blood. The source is a woman aged 70-85 years in good health. CDR3s include the opening cysteine and the closing phenylalanine or tryptophan. D genes are given only for firm matches. Only some rows state a clone size, as once, few, many or a class for expanded clones.

J gene	V gene	clone size	D gene	CDR3 DNA	CDR3 protein
TRBJ1-2	TRBV10-3	.	.	TGTGCCATCAGTGATCTGCAGGGGACCCTCTATGGCTACACCTTC	CAISDLQGTLYGYTF
TRBJ1-2	TRBV9	.	.	TGTGCCAGCAGCGTGGACAGTCACACCTTC	CASSVDSHTF
TRBJ1-2	TRBV27	.	.	TGTGCCAGCAGTTTAGCAGGGCAAGGCTACACCTTC	CASSLAGQGYTF
TRBJ2-7	TRBV10-1	once	.	TGCGCCAGCAGTGAGTCAGGGTACGAGCAGTACTTC	CASSESGYEQYF
TRBJ2-3	TRBV12-5	.	TRBD1	TGTGCTAGTGCCCCGGGACAGGGGAAAGATACGCAGTATTTT	CASAPGQGKDTQYF
TRBJ1-6	TRBV7-8	.	TRBD1	TGTGCCAGCAGCTTAGTACAGGGGGCAGGTTCACCCCTCCACTTT	CASSLVQGAGSPLHF
TRBJ1-5	TRBV9	.	.	TGTGCCAGCAGCGGGGGGACGGGGTCCGATGGGCAGCCCCAGCATTTT	CASSGGTGSDGQPQHF
TRBJ1-1	TRBV6-5	.	.	TGTGCCAGCAGTTACTCTCCAGGGGTAATGCCTGAAGCTTTCTTT	CASSYSPGVMPEAFF
TRBJ2-5	TRBV18	.	.	TGTGCCAGCTCACAGGCTATGTGGTCCCAAGAGACCCAGTACTTC	CASSQAMWSQETQYF
TRBJ1-1	TRBV11-2	.	.	TGTGCCAGCAGCTTAGATCGTGGAGGAGAAGCTTTCTTT	CASSLDRGGEAFF
TRBJ2-3	TRBV18	.	.	TGTGCCAGCTCACCGTCCGGCTCGTTCATGGATACGCAGTATTTT	CASSPSGSFMDTQYF
TRBJ2-6	TRBV25-1	once	.	TGTGCCAGCAGTGATCCCGCTGGGGCCAACGTCCTGACTTTC	CASSDPAGANVLTF
TRBJ1-5	TRBV5-1	.	.	TGCGCCAGCAGCCCCGAAGGGGGGACCAATCAGCCCCAGCATTTT	CASSPEGGTNQPQHF
TRBJ2-7	TRBV5-1	.	TRBD1	TGCGCCAGCAGCCCCGCGTTGGGACAGGGGAGATCCTACGAGCAGTACTTC	CASSPALGQGRSYEQYF
TRBJ1-1	TRBV2	.	.	TGTGCCAGCAGGTGGCATGTGAACACTGAAGCTTTCTTT	CASRWHVNTEAFF
TRBJ1-1	TRBV20-1	.	TRBD1	TGCAGTGCTCCGGACAGGGAGGGGGCTTTCTTT	CSAPDREGAFF
TRBJ1-1	TRBV27	.	.	TGTGCCAGCAGTTTATCTGGCACCACGCCCGGTGGGGCTTTCTTT	CASSLSGTTPGGAFF
TRBJ2-2	TRBV7-9	.	.	TGTGCCAGCAGACGGGCCCAGGGGCGGTCCGGGGAGCTGTTTTTT	CASRRAQGRSGELFF
TRBJ1-4	TRBV6-1	.	.	TGTGCCAGCAGTGACGCCGACAGGAATAATGAAAAACTGTTTTTT	CASSDADRNNEKLFF
TRBJ2-5	TRBV3-1/TRBV3-2	.	TRBD2	TGTGCCAGCAGCCAAGAGATCTGGCGGGGGGGTCAAGAGACCCAGTACTTC	CASSQEIWRGGQETQYF
TRBJ1-1	TRBV5-4	few	.	TGTGCCAGCACCCTGGGGGGGCGGGGGAACACTGAAGCTTTCTTT	CASTLGGRGNTEAFF
TRBJ1-1	TRBV5-1	.	.	TGCGCCAGCAGCCCCGACAGACCCACTGAAGCTTTCTTT	CASSPDRPTEAFF
TRBJ2-7	TRBV20-1	.	.	TGCAGTGCTAGTCTCCGGGGCAGGGGCTACGAGCAGTACTTC	CSASLRGRGYEQYF
TRBJ2-4	TRBV29-1	.	TRBD1	TGCAGCGGACCGACAGGGGCGGCCAAAAACATTCAGTACTTC	CSGPTGAAKNIQYF
TRBJ1-1	TRBV5-1	.	.	TGCGCCAGCAGGGGTTCCAGCATGAACACTGAAGCTTTCTTT	CASRGSSMNTEAFF
TRBJ2-1	TRBV3-1/TRBV3-2	.	TRBD2	TGTGCCAGCAGCCCACTAGCGGGGGGGCTCAATGAGCAGTTCTTC	CASSPLAGGLNEQFF
TRBJ2-7	TRBV6-6	.	.	TGTGCCAGCAGTTTGGGGGGGGGCCAAGACGAGCAGTACTTC	CASSLGGGQDEQYF
TRBJ1-2	TRBV14	.	TRBD1	TGTGCCAGCAGCAAGAACAGGGGGGGTTACTATGGCTACACCTTC	CASSKNRGGYYGYTF
TRBJ1-2	TRBV6-5	.	TRBD1	TGTGCCAGCAGACCAACCCCGACAGGGGAATATGGCTACACCTTC	CASRPTPTGEYGYTF
TRBJ1-1	TRBV5-1	.	TRBD1	TGCGCCAGCAGCTGGGGACAGTCGAACACTGAAGCTTTCTTT	CASSWGQSNTEAFF
TRBJ1-6	TRBV5-6	.	TRBD1	TGTGCCAGCAGCTTGTTTAGTGGACAGGGGACCTCACCCCTCCACTTT	CASSLFSGQGTSPLHF
TRBJ2-5	TRBV19	.	.	TGTGCTACATCTGCGGGCCAAGAGACCCAGTACTTC	CATSAGQETQYF
TRBJ1-5	TRBV19	.	.	TGTGCCAGTAGTGGGGGGGCCACAGGCCCTCTTTATAGCAATCAGCCCCAGCATTTT	CASSGGATGPLYSNQPQHF
TRBJ2-7	TRBV10-3	.	.	TGTGCCATCAAGTCAAGCGGGCACGAAAGTCGCTACGAGCAGTACTTC	CAIKSSGHESRYEQYF
TRBJ2-5	TRBV5-1	.	.	TGCGCCAGCAGACGGGGCCCCAGTGAAGAGACCCAGTACTTC	CASRRGPSEETQYF
TRBJ2-7	TRBV10-3	.	.	TGTGCCATCAGTGAGTCAGGGAGGGGGGACAGATCCTACGAGCAGTACTTC	CAISESGRGDRSYEQYF
TRBJ1-6	TRBV2	.	TRBD1	TGTGCCAGCAAGGCAGGGGGTAATTCACCCCTCCACTTT	CASKAGGNSPLHF
TRBJ2-7	TRBV7-9	.	TRBD1	TGTGCCAGCAGCTCTGGGACAGGTCTTACCTACGAGCAGTACTTC	CASSSGTGLTYEQYF
TRBJ1-6	TRBV4-3	few	.	TGCGCCAGCAGCCAAGATGCCACCTACGACCTCTCACCCCTCCACTTT	CASSQDATYDLSPLHF
TRBJ1-6	TRBV18	.	.	TGTGCCAGCTCACCCCCCAAGGTTGGGAATTCACCCCTCCACTTT	CASSPPKVGNSPLHF
TRBJ2-7	TRBV5-1	.	.	TGCGCCAGCCGGAGGGCCTACGAGCAGTACTTC	CASRRAYEQYF
TRBJ1-4	TRBV11-1	.	TRBD1	TGTGCCAGCAGCTCCGGGACAGCAACTAATGAAAAACTGTTTTTT	CASSSGTATNEKLFF
TRBJ1-1	TRBV6-2/TRBV6-3	.	.	TGTGCCAGCAGTGAGGGGTACACTGAAGCTTTCTTT	CASSEGYTEAFF
TRBJ1-1	TRBV3-1/TRBV3-2	.	.	TGTGCCAGCAACCCTCAGTCGTCATCGATCACTGAAGCTTTCTTT	CASNPQSSSITEAFF
TRBJ1-2	TRBV18	.	TRBD1	TGTGCCAGCTCACCCGGGACAGGGGGCTTCGGCTACACCTTC	CASSPGTGGFGYTF
TRBJ2-7	TRBV18	.	TRBD2	TGTGCCAGCTCCCCGGGGGGCTCCTACGAGCAGTACTTC	CASSPGGSYEQYF
TRBJ2-7	TRBV7-9	.	TRBD1	TGTGCCAGCAGCCCGGGGACAGGCGAGCAGTACTTC	CASSPGTGEQYF